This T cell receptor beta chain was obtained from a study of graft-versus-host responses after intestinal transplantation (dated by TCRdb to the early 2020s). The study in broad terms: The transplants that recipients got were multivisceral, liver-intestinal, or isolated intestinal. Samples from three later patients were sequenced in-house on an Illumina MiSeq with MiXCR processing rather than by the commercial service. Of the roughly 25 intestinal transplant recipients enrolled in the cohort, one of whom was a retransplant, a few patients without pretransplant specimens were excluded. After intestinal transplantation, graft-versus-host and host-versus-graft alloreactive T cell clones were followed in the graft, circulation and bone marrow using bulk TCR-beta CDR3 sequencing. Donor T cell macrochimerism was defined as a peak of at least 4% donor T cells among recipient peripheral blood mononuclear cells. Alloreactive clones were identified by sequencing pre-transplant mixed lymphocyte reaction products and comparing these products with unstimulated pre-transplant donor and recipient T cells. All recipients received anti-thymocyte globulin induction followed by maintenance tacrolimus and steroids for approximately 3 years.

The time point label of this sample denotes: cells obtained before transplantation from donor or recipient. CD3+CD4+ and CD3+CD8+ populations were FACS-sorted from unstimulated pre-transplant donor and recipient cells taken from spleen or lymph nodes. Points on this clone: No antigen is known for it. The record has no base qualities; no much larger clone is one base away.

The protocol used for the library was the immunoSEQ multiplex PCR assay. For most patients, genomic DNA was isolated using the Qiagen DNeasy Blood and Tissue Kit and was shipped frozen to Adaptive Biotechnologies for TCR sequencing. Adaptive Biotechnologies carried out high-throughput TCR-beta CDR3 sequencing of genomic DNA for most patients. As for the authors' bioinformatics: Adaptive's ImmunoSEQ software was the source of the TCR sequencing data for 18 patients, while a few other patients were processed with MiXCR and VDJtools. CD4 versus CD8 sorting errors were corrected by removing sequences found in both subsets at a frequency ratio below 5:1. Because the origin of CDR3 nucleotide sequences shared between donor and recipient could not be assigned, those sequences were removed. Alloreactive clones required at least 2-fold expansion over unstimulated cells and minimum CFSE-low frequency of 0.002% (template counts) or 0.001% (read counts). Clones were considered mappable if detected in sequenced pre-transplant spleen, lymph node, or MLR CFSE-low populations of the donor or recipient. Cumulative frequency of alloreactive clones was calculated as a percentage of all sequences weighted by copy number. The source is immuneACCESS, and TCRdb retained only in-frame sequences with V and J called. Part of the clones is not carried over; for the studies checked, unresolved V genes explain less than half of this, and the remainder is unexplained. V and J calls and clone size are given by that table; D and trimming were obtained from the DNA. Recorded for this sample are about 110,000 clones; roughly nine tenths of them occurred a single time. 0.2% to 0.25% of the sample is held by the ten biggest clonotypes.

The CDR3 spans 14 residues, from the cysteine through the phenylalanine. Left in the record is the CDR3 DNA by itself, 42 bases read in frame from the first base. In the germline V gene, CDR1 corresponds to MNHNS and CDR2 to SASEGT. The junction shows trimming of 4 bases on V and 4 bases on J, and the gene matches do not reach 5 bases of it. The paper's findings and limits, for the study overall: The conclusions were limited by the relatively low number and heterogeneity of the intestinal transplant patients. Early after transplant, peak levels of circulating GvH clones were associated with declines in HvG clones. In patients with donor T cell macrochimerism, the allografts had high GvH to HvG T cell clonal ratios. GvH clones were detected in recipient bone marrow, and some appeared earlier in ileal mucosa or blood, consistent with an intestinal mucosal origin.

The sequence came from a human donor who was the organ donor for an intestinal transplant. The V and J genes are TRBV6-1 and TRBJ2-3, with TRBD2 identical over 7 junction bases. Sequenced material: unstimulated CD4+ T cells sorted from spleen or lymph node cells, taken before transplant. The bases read TGTGCCAGCAGTGCTTTGACTAGCCCAGATACGCAGTATTTT. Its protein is CASSALTSPDTQYF.